What follows are 26 T cell receptor beta chains derived from one specimen sequenced in a study of T cells in Graves' hyperthyroidism and ophthalmopathy. Researchers amplified the TCR beta CDR3 regions from RNA transcripts. Primed by the HTBI set, a first-round RT-PCR was run on the TCR CDR3. One entry per CDR3 protein, called by TCRdb with MiXCR from the multiplex PCR reads. In the table there are approximately 510,000 distinct CDR3 sequences, over 35% of which are singletons. Sample: peripheral blood or thyroid tissue (not recorded which). The receptors were sampled from an adult woman with Graves' disease, either hyperthyroidism or ophthalmopathy (not recorded which).

This clonotype was counted once. The chain has TRBV7-9 and TRBJ2-5; no reliable D call. Trimming shortened V by 6 bases and J by 5 bases, and 7 bases separated the two germline ends. The germline CDR1 and CDR2 sequences are SEHNR and FQNEAQ (reference sequence). CDR3 size: 11 residues. CDR3 DNA: TGTGCCAGCAGAGCCACGGAGACCCAGTACTTC. Translating it yields CASRATETQYF.

Many counts were recorded for this clonotype. The chain has TRBV12-3 or TRBV12-4 and TRBJ2-7; tentatively, D is TRBD2 (5 bases). The CDR3 is 13 residues long. Trimming removed 5 bases from V and 3 bases from J, with 11 bases in between. The CDR3 bases are TGTGCCAGCAGTGAAACCGGGGTCTACGAGCAGTACTTC. Translation: CASSETGVYEQYF.

In its sample, this clonotype was seen many times. The chain links TRBV20-1 to TRBJ1-4; a weak D match, TRBD1 (5 bases). Germline CDR1 is DFQATT and CDR2 is SNEGSKA (reference sequence). The CDR3 runs to 13 residues. V gave up 7 bases and J gave up 15 bases, with 24 bases separating them. The CDR3 here is CSVDRDVGDHVFF. In DNA form, the CDR3 reads TGCAGTGTAGACCGGGACGTAGGTGATCATGTGTTTTTT.

The chain links TRBV7-9 to TRBJ1-1; D is unresolved. In germline, CDR1 is SEHNR, CDR2 FQNEAQ (reference sequence). The length of the CDR3 is 13 residues. The germline V and J ends were trimmed by 7 bases and 2 bases, with 11 bases remaining between them. The CDR3 nucleotides read TGTGCCAGCACCTGGATGGGCAACACTGAAGCTTTCTTT. It translates to CASTWMGNTEAFF.

This clonotype occurred many times. V and J are TRBV6-1 and TRBJ1-1; maybe TRBD1 (6 bases). V was cut by 6 bases and J by 1 base, with 15 bases left in between. CDR1 is MNHNS and CDR2 is SASEGT in the germline V gene. This CDR3 comprises 15 residues. The CDR3 loop is CASRVHGGGNTEAFF. CDR3 DNA sequence: TGTGCCAGCAGAGTCCATGGGGGCGGGAACACTGAAGCTTTCTTT.

This rearrangement joins TRBV4-3 to TRBJ1-6, with D unresolved. Germline V gene sequence: CDR1 LGHNA, CDR2 YSLEER. V was clipped by 0 bases and J by 3 bases, with 15 bases between them. CDR3 length: 18 amino acids. The CDR3 reads CASSQDLSGRDYNSPLHF. The CDR3 bases are TGCGCCAGCAGCCAAGATCTAAGTGGTAGGGACTATAATTCACCCCTCCACTTT.

As concerns this clonotype: A much larger clonotype is one base distant, so this may be a read error. The CDR3 does not close with the conserved phenylalanine or tryptophan, likely indicating a read error. The V and J genes are TRBV7-2 and TRBJ2-5; D may be TRBD2 (6 bases). Germline V gives CDR1 SGHTA, CDR2 FQGNSA. The CDR3 has 16 residues. V was shortened by 5 bases and J by 2 bases, with 18 bases between the two germline ends. The CDR3 loop is CASSQSAGTLQETQYS. In DNA form, the CDR3 reads TGTGCCAGCAGCCAATCGGCGGGGACCTTACAAGAGACCCAGTACTCC.

The V call is TRBV29-1, the J call TRBJ2-1; D is ambiguous. The V gene's germline CDR1 is SQVTM and CDR2 ANQGSEA. V was pared by 3 bases and J by 0 bases, with 0 bases between. The CDR3 is made up of 11 amino acids. DNA for the CDR3: TGCAGCGTTGACTCCTACAATGAGCAGTTCTTC. The encoded protein is CSVDSYNEQFF.

The chain uses TRBV20-1 and TRBJ2-7, with TRBD1 matching 11 bases. CDR1 and CDR2 from the germline V gene are DFQATT and SNEGSKA (reference sequence). V was pared by 5 bases and J by 7 bases, with 4 bases of the junction left unmatched. The CDR3 totals 12 residues. Here the CDR3 reads CSALGQGGEQYF. In nucleotides, the CDR3 is TGCAGTGCTCTGGGACAGGGGGGTGAGCAGTACTTC.

The J gene is TRBJ1-2, the V gene TRBV11-2, with 8 bases fitting TRBD1. This CDR3 contains 17 residues. Germline lookup yields CDR1 SGHAT and CDR2 FQNNGV. Unmatched junction bases numbered 11, after V lost 5 bases and J lost 0 bases. CDR3: CASSDGTGGITNYGYTF. The CDR3 nucleotides are TGTGCCAGCAGCGACGGGACAGGCGGGATCACTAACTATGGCTACACCTTC.

The chain joins TRBV10-3 to TRBJ2-2; D call uncertain. This CDR3 is built from 16 residues. CDR1 is ENHRY, CDR2 SYGVKD, per germline. Trimming shortened V by 0 bases and J by 0 bases, and 8 bases separated the two germline ends. The CDR3 coding sequence is TGTGCCATCAGTGAGTCGGGAATCGCGAACACCGGGGAGCTGTTTTTT. This codes for CAISESGIANTGELFF.

This clonotype appeared a few times. This sequence joins TRBV28 and TRBJ2-5; 12 bases align to TRBD2. With V trimmed by 7 bases and J by 7 bases, 10 bases remained unmatched. From germline, CDR1 is MDHEN and CDR2 SYDVKM. CDR3 length: 15 amino acids. CDR3 in DNA: TGTGCCAGCAAACTAGCGGGAGGCCTGGGGGGGACCCAGTACTTC. Translation: CASKLAGGLGGTQYF.

This sequence joins TRBV7-9 and TRBJ1-4; 7 positions agree with TRBD1. The CDR3 spans 13 residues. Germline V gene sequence: CDR1 SEHNR, CDR2 FQNEAQ (reference sequence). The V and J ends lost 7 bases and 10 bases, in that order; junction bases with no gene match: 9. CDR3 in DNA: TGTGCCAGCATAGCCAGGGGGAAACGAAAACTGTTTTTT. It translates to CASIARGKRKLFF.

This clonotype was counted many times. The rearrangement links TRBV29-1 to TRBJ1-1, with 11 bases fitting TRBD1. CDR3 length equals 14 residues. Looked up from germline, CDR1 is SQVTM and CDR2 is ANQGSEA. After removal of 7 bases from V and 1 base from J, the junction contained 5 bases not matched to a gene. CDR3 region: CSAGDRGRNTEAFF. CDR3 DNA: TGCAGCGCCGGGGACAGGGGGAGGAACACTGAAGCTTTCTTT.

The gene calls are TRBV29-1 and TRBJ2-7; 7 positions match TRBD1. With V trimmed by 8 bases and J by 3 bases, 13 bases remained unmatched. There are 14 residues in the CDR3. Germline CDR1 and CDR2: SQVTM and ANQGSEA. The CDR3 loop reads CSLEGQVSIYEQYF. The CDR3 bases are TGCAGCTTGGAAGGACAGGTATCGATCTACGAGCAGTACTTC.

This clonotype was detected a few times. The chain combines TRBV10-3 with TRBJ2-7; D uncertain. This CDR3 has 13 amino acids. V was cut by 4 bases and J by 1 base, with 8 bases left in between. Germline V gene sequence: CDR1 ENHRY, CDR2 SYGVKD. The CDR3 loop reads CAISGSPSYEQYF. CDR3 DNA: TGTGCCATCAGTGGTTCACCATCCTACGAGCAGTACTTC.

The chain joins TRBV28 to TRBJ1-1; D is unclear. Germline V gives CDR1 MDHEN, CDR2 SYDVKM. The CDR3 contains 14 residues. The V end lost 1 base, the J end lost 1 base, and 7 bases lay between the germline ends. The CDR3 DNA is TGTGCCAGCAGTTTATTTGGGGAGAACACTGAAGCTTTCTTT. It translates to CASSLFGENTEAFF.

CDR3 nucleotide sequence: TGTGCCAGCAGTGAATTTGGGGTCTTGCGGGAAAAACTGTTTTTT. Its translation is CASSEFGVLREKLFF. The V call is TRBV25-1, the J call TRBJ1-4; D remains ambiguous. The V gene lost 1 base and the J gene lost 8 bases, with 14 bases spanning the gap. The CDR3 covers 15 residues. Germline-derived CDR1 and CDR2 are MGHDK and SYGVNS.

The chain recombines TRBV11-2 with TRBJ1-1; D may be TRBD1 (5 bases). This CDR3 spans 16 amino acids. Per the germline V gene, CDR1 is SGHAT and CDR2 is FQNNGV. The V end lost 2 bases, the J end lost 4 bases, and 17 bases lay between the germline ends. As DNA, the CDR3 is TGTGCCAGCAGCTTACAACCGGCAGCCGGGGGCACTGAAGCTTTCTTT. Amino acid sequence: CASSLQPAAGGTEAFF.

In its sample, this clonotype was seen a few times. V and J are TRBV6-5 and TRBJ2-7; D could derive from TRBD1 or TRBD2 (5 bases each). V was cut by 2 bases and J by 6 bases, with 5 bases left in between. Germline V gene lookup returns CDR1 MNHEY and CDR2 SVGAGI. CDR3 length: 11 amino acids. This CDR3 is CASSYGGEQYF. In nucleotides, the CDR3 is TGTGCCAGCAGTTACGGGGGCGAGCAGTACTTC.

The sample holds many counts of this clonotype. This rearrangement joins TRBV28 to TRBJ1-1; 9 bases are shared with TRBD1. Looked up from germline, CDR1 is MDHEN and CDR2 is SYDVKM. Unmatched junction bases numbered 8, after V lost 4 bases and J lost 2 bases. The CDR3 runs to 16 residues. The chain's CDR3 is CASSSESTGGNTEAFF. The CDR3, as DNA: TGTGCCAGCAGTTCGGAGTCAACAGGGGGCAACACTGAAGCTTTCTTT.

This clonotype was counted a few times. A junction boundary mismatches the germline segment, possibly from a read error. The V and J genes are TRBV7-3 and TRBJ2-7, with 7 nucleotides matching TRBD2. This CDR3 is built from 13 residues. Germline V gene sequence: CDR1 SGHTA, CDR2 FQGTGA. Here the CDR3 DNA reads TGCGCCAGCAGCCACGGACTAGCCTACGAGCAGTACTTC. Its protein is CASSHGLAYEQYF.

The chain couples TRBV2 to TRBJ1-1; no firm D call. Between the trimmed V and J ends, which lost 3 bases and 0 bases, there was a span of 8 bases. This CDR3 region has 14 residues. Germline loops: CDR1 SNHLY, CDR2 FYNNEI. The CDR3 is CASSEGGMNTEAFF. CDR3 DNA sequence: TGTGCCAGCAGTGAGGGAGGGATGAACACTGAAGCTTTCTTT.

V and J are TRBV6-4 and TRBJ1-2, with 7 bases that match TRBD1. Losses at the gene ends were 4 bases for V and 4 bases for J; bases not matched to a gene: 12. This CDR3 is built from 16 residues. Germline V lookup: CDR1 MRHNA, CDR2 SNTAGT. The chain's CDR3 is CASSAHRQGEAYGYTF. CDR3 nucleotides: TGTGCCAGCAGTGCTCACCGACAGGGAGAGGCCTATGGCTACACCTTC.

As for this clonotype: This may be a read error: a much more frequent sequence differs by one nucleotide. The chain links TRBV10-3 to TRBJ2-2, with D uncertain. V was shortened by 6 bases and J by 5 bases, with 13 bases between the two germline ends. The germline CDR1 and CDR2 sequences are ENHRY and SYGVKD. CDR3 length: 14 amino acids. The CDR3 sequence: CAIRPRSLTGELFF. The CDR3, as DNA: TGTGCCATCAGACCCCGGTCTTTAACCGGGGAGCTGTTTTTT.

This clonotype came up many times. The chain uses TRBV4-1 and TRBJ1-2; D remains ambiguous. Trimming removed 3 bases at V and 1 base at J, with 3 bases between. The CDR3 is 12 residues long. CDR1 and CDR2 (germline): MGHRA, YSYEKL. The CDR3 DNA reads as TGCGCCAGCAGCCAGGTTAACTATGGCTACACCTTC. Translated: CASSQVNYGYTF.